This T cell receptor (beta chain) appears in the sequencing data of a study of T cell repertoires in cytomegalovirus infection. Many counts were recorded for this clonotype. TCRdb reanalysed the reads using MiXCR and keeps one entry per CDR3 protein. The sample holds roughly 310,000 distinct CDR3 sequences, roughly a sixth seen once. Input material: PBMCs. The receptor's source is a human donor in good health (CMV status not recorded). Some clones in this sample may be carry-over from other donors' samples.

The CDR3 sequence is CASSLEFSGSSTDTQYF. In DNA, the CDR3 is TGTGCCAGCAGCTTAGAGTTTAGCGGATCTAGCACAGATACGCAGTATTTT. This sequence joins TRBV7-2 and TRBJ2-3; possibly TRBD2 for D (6 bases). Germline loops: CDR1 SGHTA, CDR2 FQGNSA. V was clipped by 1 base and J by 0 bases, with 14 bases between them. The CDR3 length is 17 residues.